The 18 T cell receptor beta chains below come from one sample, sequenced in a study of control samples from healthy donors and cancer patients. The data were produced by immunoSEQ multiplex PCR, yet TCRdb's version contains in-frame clones alone and is incomplete. The sample yields 130,000 to 150,000 clones, 89% seen once. Sequenced: blood. These receptors were collected from a man aged 30 to 45 in good health.

This clone showed up just a few times. The chain carries TRBV16 and TRBJ1-4; weak D call: TRBD1 (6 bases). The V and J ends lost 4 bases and 6 bases respectively, with 15 bases between them. Germline-derived CDR1 and CDR2 are KGHSY and FQNENV. The CDR3 is 15 residues long. CDR3 sequence reads: CASSRNGGAYEKLFF. Written as DNA, the CDR3 is TGTGCCAGCAGCCGAAACGGGGGCGCGTATGAAAAACTGTTTTTT.

Concerning this clone itself: A junction boundary mismatches the germline segment, possibly from a read error. The chain combines TRBV10-1 with TRBJ2-5, with D possibly called TRBD1 or TRBD2 (5 bases each). The CDR3 is 14 residues long. The germline gives CDR1 WNHNN, CDR2 SYGVQD (reference sequence). CDR3 sequence: CTSSDWGCSGTQYF. CDR3 nucleotides: TGCACCAGCAGTGACTGGGGGTGTTCAGGAACCCAGTACTTC.

This chain uses TRBV3-1 (or the pseudogene TRBV3-2) with TRBJ2-3; 7 bases agree with TRBD1. Per germline, CDR1 LGHDT and CDR2 YNNKEL (reference sequence). Unmatched junction bases numbered 7, after V lost 4 bases and J lost 3 bases. This CDR3 is 15 amino acids long. The CDR3 bases are TGTGCCAGCAGCCCCCGAGGGGGCGTAACAGATACGCAGTATTTT. Protein: CASSPRGGVTDTQYF.

The rearrangement joins TRBV7-2 to TRBJ2-3; TRBD1 aligns across 8 bases. CDR3 size: 15 residues. Germline values: CDR1 SGHTA, CDR2 FQGNSA. V lost 5 bases and J lost 2; bases outside the gene matches: 6. The CDR3 bases are TGTGCCAGCAGCCCAGGGGGCGACCCCACAGATACGCAGTATTTT. This translates into CASSPGGDPTDTQYF.

The J gene is TRBJ2-5, the V gene TRBV6-5; possibly TRBD1 for D (6 bases). The germline V gene has CDR1 MNHEY and CDR2 SVGAGI. The germline V and J ends were trimmed by 8 bases and 2 bases, with 12 bases remaining between them. CDR3 length: 13 amino acids. CDR3: CASGMGAQETQYF. The CDR3 DNA is TGTGCCAGCGGCATGGGGGCGCAAGAGACCCAGTACTTC.

This rearrangement joins TRBV5-1 to TRBJ1-1, with D hard to call. V dropped 4 bases and J dropped 3 bases, with 10 bases sitting between them. The CDR3 contains 13 residues. Germline V gene lookup returns CDR1 SGHRS and CDR2 YFSETQ. The CDR3 coding sequence is TGCGCCAGCAGCCCCGCGAGTCACACTGAAGCTTTCTTT. Translation gives CASSPASHTEAFF.

The chain links TRBV27 to TRBJ2-1, with 14 bases identical to TRBD2. Per germline, CDR1 MNHEY and CDR2 SMNVEV (reference sequence). The V segment lost 6 bases and the J segment 3 bases; nucleotides outside the gene matches: 4. This CDR3 comprises 16 residues. CDR3 DNA: TGTGCCAGCAGGACTAGCGGGAGGGCTGGCTACAATGAGCAGTTCTTC. It yields the protein CASRTSGRAGYNEQFF.

The chain links TRBV6-5 to TRBJ2-1; 9 positions agree with TRBD1. This CDR3 is built from 15 residues. The ends lost 5 bases at V and 10 bases at J; junction bases unmatched: 12. The germline gives CDR1 MNHEY, CDR2 SVGAGI. CDR3 in DNA: TGTGCCAGCAGTACACCGGGACAGGGTAATAGGGAGCAGTTCTTC. Its translation: CASSTPGQGNREQFF.

The genes are TRBV14 and TRBJ2-7; D is possibly TRBD1 (6 bases). The ends were cut back, 2 bases at V and 1 base at J, with 15 bases in the middle. Germline V gives CDR1 SGHDN, CDR2 FVKESK. The CDR3 contains 16 residues. The CDR3 reads CASSQSINRVSYEQYF. The DNA for the CDR3 is TGTGCCAGCAGCCAATCCATCAACAGGGTTTCCTACGAGCAGTACTTC. The full variable domain, rest sourced from reference TRBV14 and TRBJ2-7, is EAGVTQFPSHSVIEKGQTVTLRCDPISGHDNLYWYRRVMGKEIKFLLHFVKESKQDESGMPNNRFLAERTGGTYSTLKVQPAELEDSGVYFCASSQSINRVSYEQYFGPGTRLTVT.

Here the CDR3 DNA reads TGCGCCAGCAGTGAGGGGCGCGAGCAGTTCTTC. It yields the protein CASSEGREQFF. The genes are TRBV4-3 and TRBJ2-1, with D perhaps TRBD1 or TRBD2 (5 bases each). Germline-derived CDR1 and CDR2 are LGHNA and YSLEER. The CDR3 runs to 11 residues. V was cut by 6 bases and J by 10 bases, with 10 bases left in between.

The chain carries TRBV5-6 and TRBJ2-6; D might be TRBD1 or TRBD2, each matching 6 bases. Trimming left V 4 bases short and J 1 base short, with 9 bases between. This CDR3 region has 15 residues. Germline V CDR1 and CDR2: SGHDT, YYEEEE. The CDR3 sequence is CASSRGTSGANVLTF. The CDR3 DNA reads TGTGCCAGCAGCCGCGGGACATCTGGGGCCAACGTCCTGACTTTC.

V gene TRBV28 combines with J gene TRBJ2-4, with TRBD2 identical over 9 bases. V lost 6 bases, J lost 1 base, and 4 bases stayed unmatched. CDR3 length equals 15 residues. Germline CDR1 is MDHEN and CDR2 is SYDVKM. CDR3 coding DNA: TGTGCCAGCAGGGGACTAGCCGGGGCCAAAAACATTCAGTACTTC. It specifies CASRGLAGAKNIQYF.

In DNA, the CDR3 is TGCAGCGCTCTTGGGGCTTTGGGGATGGGCTACACCTTC. As protein: CSALGALGMGYTF. The chain carries TRBV29-1 and TRBJ1-2, with a weak D call TRBD1 (5 bases). Per germline, CDR1 SQVTM and CDR2 ANQGSEA. The CDR3 consists of 13 residues. The V and J ends lost 7 bases and 8 bases respectively, with 20 bases between them.

This rearrangement joins TRBV9 to TRBJ2-2; 7 nucleotides line up with TRBD2. V was clipped by 10 bases and J by 7 bases; unmatched bases: 10. Germline V gene sequence: CDR1 SGDLS, CDR2 YYNGEE. The CDR3 consists of 13 residues. For the CDR3, the DNA is TGTGCCGGTCAGCGGGGCCCCGGCGGGGAGCTGTTTTTT. The encoded protein is CAGQRGPGGELFF.

This rearrangement joins TRBV6-5 to TRBJ1-1; perhaps TRBD1 as D (6 bases). The CDR3 is 13 residues long. From germline, CDR1 is MNHEY and CDR2 SVGAGI. V was cut by 2 bases and J by 5 bases, with 9 bases left in between. The CDR3, as DNA: TGTGCCAGCAGTTACGGTCAGGGGACTGAAGCTTTCTTT. Translating it yields CASSYGQGTEAFF.

The chain carries TRBV9 and TRBJ2-7, with D possibly matching TRBD1 (6 bases). Trimming removed 3 bases at V and 4 bases at J, with 17 bases between. Germline V gene data show CDR1 as SGDLS and CDR2 as YYNGEE. This CDR3 comprises 15 residues. The CDR3 DNA follows: TGTGCCAGCAGCGAGGGGGTCAACCTCCTATACGAGCAGTACTTC. This codes for CASSEGVNLLYEQYF.

The chain links TRBV6-5 to TRBJ1-2; possible D gene TRBD1, 5 bases. From germline, CDR1 is MNHEY and CDR2 SVGAGI. Trimming left V 2 bases short and J 8 bases short, with 9 bases between. This CDR3 comprises 12 residues. CDR3 coding DNA: TGTGCCAGCAGTTACGGGGGGAGGGGCTACACCTTC. This gives the protein CASSYGGRGYTF.

This chain uses TRBV19 with TRBJ1-5, with D hard to call. CDR3 length: 15 residues. In germline, CDR1 is LNHDA, CDR2 SQIVND (reference sequence). V shed 2 bases and J shed 0 bases, with 8 bases lying between them. The CDR3 loop is CASSITRYSNQPQHF. In nucleotides, the CDR3 is TGTGCCAGTAGTATAACCAGATATAGCAATCAGCCCCAGCATTTT.